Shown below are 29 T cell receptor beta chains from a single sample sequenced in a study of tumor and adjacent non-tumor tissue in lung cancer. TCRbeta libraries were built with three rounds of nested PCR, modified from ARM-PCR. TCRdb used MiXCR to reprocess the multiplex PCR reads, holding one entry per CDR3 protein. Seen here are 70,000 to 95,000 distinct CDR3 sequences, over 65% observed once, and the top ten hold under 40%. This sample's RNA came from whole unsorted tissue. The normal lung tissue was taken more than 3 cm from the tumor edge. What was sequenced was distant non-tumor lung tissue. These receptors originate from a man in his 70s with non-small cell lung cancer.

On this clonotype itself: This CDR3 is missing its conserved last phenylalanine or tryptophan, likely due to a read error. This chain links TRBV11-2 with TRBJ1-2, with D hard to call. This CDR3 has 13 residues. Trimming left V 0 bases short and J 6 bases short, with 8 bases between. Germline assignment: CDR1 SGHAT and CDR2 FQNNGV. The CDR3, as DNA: TGTGCCAGCAGCTTAGATAGGAGGGATGGCTACACCTTA. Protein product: CASSLDRRDGYTL.

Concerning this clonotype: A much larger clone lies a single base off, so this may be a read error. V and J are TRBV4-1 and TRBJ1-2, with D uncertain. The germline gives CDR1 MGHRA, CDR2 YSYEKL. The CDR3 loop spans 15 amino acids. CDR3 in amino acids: CTSSQDAIGYTGYTF. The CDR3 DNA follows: TGCACCAGCAGCCAAGACGCCATAGGCTATACAGGCTACACCTTC.

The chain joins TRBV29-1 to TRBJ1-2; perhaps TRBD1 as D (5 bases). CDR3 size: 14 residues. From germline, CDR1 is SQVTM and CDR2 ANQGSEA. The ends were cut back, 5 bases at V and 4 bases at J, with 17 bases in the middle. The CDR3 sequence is CSVHPDRLLYGYTF. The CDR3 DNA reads TGCAGCGTTCATCCCGACAGATTACTCTATGGCTACACCTTC.

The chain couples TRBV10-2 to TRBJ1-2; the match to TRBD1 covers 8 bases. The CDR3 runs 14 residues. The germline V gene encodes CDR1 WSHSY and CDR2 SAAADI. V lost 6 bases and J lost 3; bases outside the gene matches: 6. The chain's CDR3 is CASRDREGYYGYTF. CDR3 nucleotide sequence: TGCGCCAGCAGGGACAGGGAAGGATACTATGGCTACACCTTC.

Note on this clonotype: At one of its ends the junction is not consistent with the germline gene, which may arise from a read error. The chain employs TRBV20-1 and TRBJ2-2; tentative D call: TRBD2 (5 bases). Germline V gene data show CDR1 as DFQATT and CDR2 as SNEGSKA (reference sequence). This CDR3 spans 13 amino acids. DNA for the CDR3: TGCACCGCGGAAAGTACGAACACCGGGGAGCAGTTTTTT. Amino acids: CTAESTNTGEQFF.

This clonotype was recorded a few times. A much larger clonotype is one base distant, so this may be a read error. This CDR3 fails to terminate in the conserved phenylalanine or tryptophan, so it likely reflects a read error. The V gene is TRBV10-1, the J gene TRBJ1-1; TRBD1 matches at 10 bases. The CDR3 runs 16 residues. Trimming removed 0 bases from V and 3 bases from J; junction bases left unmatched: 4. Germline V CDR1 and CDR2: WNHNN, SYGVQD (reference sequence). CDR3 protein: CASSESRGQGHTEAFL. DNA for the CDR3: TGCGCCAGCAGTGAGTCGAGGGGACAGGGGCACACTGAAGCTTTCCTT.

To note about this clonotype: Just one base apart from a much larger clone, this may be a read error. This chain's CDR3 is CASSGGDRRKQYF. CDR3 in DNA: TGTGCCAGCAGTGGAGGGGACCGCCGGAAGCAGTACTTC. The chain links TRBV2 to TRBJ2-7; TRBD1 or TRBD2 may be the D gene (5 bases each). The germline gives CDR1 SNHLY, CDR2 FYNNEI. The CDR3 is 13 amino acids. V lost 4 bases and J lost 8, with 15 bases in between. The complete variable domain, with remaining parts taken from reference TRBV2 and TRBJ2-7, reads EPEVTQTPSHQVTQMGQEVILRCVPISNHLYFYWYRQILGQKVEFLVSFYNNEISEKSEIFDDQFSVERPDGSNFTLKIRSTKLEDSAMYFCASSGGDRRKQYFGPGTRLTVT.

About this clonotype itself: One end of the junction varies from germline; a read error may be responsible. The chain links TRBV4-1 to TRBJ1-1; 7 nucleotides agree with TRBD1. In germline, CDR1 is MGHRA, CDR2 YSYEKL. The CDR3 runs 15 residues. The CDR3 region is CASSQGQGWNTEASF. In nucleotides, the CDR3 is TGCGCCAGCAGCCAAGGACAGGGTTGGAACACTGAAGCTTCCTTT.

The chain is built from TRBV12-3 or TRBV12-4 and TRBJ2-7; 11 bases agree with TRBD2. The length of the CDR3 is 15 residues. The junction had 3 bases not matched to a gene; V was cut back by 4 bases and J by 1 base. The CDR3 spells CASSSTSGRSYEQYF. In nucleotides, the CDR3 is TGTGCCAGCAGTTCCACTAGCGGGAGATCCTACGAGCAGTACTTC.

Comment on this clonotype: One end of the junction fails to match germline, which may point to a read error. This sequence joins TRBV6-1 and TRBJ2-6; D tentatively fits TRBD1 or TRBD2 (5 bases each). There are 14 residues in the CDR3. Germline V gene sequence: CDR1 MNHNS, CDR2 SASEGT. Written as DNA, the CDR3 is TGTGCCAGCAATACAGGCTCCGGGGTCAACGTCCTGACTTTC. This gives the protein CASNTGSGVNVLTF.

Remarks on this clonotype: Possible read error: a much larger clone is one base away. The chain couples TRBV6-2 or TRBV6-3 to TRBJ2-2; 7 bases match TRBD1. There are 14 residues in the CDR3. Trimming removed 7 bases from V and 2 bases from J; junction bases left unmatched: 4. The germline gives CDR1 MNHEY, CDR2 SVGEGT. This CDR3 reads CASKQGRNTGELFF. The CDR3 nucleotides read TGTGCCAGCAAACAGGGGCGAAACACCGGGGAGCTGTTTTTT.

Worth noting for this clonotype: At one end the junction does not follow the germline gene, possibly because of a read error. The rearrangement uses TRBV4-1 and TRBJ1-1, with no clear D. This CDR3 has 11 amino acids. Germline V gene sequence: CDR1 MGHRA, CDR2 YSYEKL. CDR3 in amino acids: CASIQGVEAFF. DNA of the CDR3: TGCGCCAGCATCCAAGGTGTGGAAGCTTTCTTT.

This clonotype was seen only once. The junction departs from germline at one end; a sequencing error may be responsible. The CDR3 nucleotides are TGCAACTTTCTCCAGACGGGAGCCTATGGTTACACCTTC. As protein: CNFLQTGAYGYTF. J is TRBJ1-2 and V is TRBV29-1, with D unresolved. From germline, CDR1 is SQVTM and CDR2 ANQGSEA. This CDR3 has 13 amino acids.

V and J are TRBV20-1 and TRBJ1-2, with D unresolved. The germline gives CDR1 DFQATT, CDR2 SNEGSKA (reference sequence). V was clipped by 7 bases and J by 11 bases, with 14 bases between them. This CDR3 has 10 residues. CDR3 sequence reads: CSDKGGGYTF. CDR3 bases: TGCAGTGATAAAGGAGGTGGTTACACCTTC.

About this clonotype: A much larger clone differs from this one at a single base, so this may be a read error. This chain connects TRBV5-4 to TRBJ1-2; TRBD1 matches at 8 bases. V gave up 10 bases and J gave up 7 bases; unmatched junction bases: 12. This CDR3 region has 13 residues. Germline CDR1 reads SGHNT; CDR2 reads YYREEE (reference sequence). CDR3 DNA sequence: TGTGCCGAGAACCGCCGGGACAGGCTTGGCTACACCTTC. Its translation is CAENRRDRLGYTF.

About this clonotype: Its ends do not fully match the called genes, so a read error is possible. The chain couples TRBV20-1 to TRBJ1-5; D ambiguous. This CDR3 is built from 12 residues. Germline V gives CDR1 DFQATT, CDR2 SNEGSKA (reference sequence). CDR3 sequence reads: CSARGPNQPHHF. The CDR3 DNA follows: TGCAGTGCTAGAGGGCCTAATCAGCCCCATCATTTT.

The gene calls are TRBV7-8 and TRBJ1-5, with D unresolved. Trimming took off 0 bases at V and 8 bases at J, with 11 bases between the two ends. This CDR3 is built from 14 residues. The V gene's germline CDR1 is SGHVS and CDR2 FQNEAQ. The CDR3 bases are TGTGCCAGCAGCTTAGCGGGCACCCAGAAGCCCCAGCATTTT. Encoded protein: CASSLAGTQKPQHF.

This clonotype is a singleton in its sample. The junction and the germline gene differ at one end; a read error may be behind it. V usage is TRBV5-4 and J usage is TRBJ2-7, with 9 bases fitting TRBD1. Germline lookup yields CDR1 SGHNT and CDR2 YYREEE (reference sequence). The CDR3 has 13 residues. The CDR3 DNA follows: TGTGGCACTTCGCGGGACAGGGACTACGAGCAATACTTC. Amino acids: CGTSRDRDYEQYF.

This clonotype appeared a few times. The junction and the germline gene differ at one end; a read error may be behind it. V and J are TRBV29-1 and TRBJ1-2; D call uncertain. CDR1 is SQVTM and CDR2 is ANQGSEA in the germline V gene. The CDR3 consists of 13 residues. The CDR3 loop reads CSVLQKGAYGYAF. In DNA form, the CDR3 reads TGCAGCGTTCTCCAGAAGGGCGCCTATGGCTACGCCTTC.

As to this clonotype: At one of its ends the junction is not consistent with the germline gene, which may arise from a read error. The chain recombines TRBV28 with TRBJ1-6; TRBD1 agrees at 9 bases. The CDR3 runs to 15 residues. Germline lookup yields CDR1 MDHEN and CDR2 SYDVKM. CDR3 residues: CASSSEQGAGSPFHF. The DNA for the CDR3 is TGTGCTAGCAGTTCGGAACAGGGGGCTGGATCACCCTTCCACTTT.

CDR3 sequence (DNA): TGTGCCAGCAGCTTACGGGGAGGTGACACTGAAGCTTTCTTT. It yields the protein CASSLRGGDTEAFF. The chain is built from TRBV7-2 and TRBJ1-1; D is unresolved. This CDR3 contains 14 residues. Germline V gene sequence: CDR1 SGHTA, CDR2 FQGNSA. Trimming took off 2 bases at V and 3 bases at J, with 10 bases between the two ends.

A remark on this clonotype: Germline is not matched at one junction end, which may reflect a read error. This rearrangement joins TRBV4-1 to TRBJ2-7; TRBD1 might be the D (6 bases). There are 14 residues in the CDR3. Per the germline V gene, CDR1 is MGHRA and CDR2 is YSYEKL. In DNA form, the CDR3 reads TGCACCAGCAGCCAAGAAGGGGGTTCCTGCGAGCAGTACTTC. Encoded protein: CTSSQEGGSCEQYF.

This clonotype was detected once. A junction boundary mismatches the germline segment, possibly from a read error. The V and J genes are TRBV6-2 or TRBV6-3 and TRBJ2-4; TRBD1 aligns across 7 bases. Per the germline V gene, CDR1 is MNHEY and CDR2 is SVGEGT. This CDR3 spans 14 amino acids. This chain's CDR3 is CTSRPATGENIQYF. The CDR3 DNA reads TGTACCAGCAGACCGGCCACAGGGGAAAACATTCAGTACTTT.

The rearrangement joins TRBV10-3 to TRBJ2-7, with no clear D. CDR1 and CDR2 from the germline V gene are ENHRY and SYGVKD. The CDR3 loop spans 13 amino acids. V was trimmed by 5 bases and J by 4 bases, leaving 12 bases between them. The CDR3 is CAISLSSVYEQYF. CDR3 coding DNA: TGTGCCATCAGTCTCTCCAGCGTTTACGAGCAGTACTTC.

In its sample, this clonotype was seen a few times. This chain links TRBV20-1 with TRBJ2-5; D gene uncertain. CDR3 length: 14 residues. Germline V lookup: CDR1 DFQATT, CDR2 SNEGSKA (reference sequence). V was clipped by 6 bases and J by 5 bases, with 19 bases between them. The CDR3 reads CSAPRPSFGETQYF. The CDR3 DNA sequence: TGCAGTGCCCCGCGGCCCTCCTTTGGGGAGACCCAGTACTTC.

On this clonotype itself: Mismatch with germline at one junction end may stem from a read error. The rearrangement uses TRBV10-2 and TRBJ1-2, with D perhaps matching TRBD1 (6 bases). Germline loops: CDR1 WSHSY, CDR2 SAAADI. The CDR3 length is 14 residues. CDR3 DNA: TGCGCCAGCAGGGTCAGGGGAGGGTACTATTGCTACACCTTC. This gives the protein CASRVRGGYYCYTF.

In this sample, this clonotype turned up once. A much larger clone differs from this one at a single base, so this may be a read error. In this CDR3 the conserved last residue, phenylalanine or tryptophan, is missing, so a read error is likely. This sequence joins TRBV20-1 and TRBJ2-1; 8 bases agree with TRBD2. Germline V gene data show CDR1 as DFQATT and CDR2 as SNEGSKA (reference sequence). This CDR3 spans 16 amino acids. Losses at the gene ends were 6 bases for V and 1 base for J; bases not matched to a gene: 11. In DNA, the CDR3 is TGCAGTGCCGGACTAGCCGGAGGAGGGTCCTACAATGAGCAGTTCTAC. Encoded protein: CSAGLAGGGSYNEQFY.

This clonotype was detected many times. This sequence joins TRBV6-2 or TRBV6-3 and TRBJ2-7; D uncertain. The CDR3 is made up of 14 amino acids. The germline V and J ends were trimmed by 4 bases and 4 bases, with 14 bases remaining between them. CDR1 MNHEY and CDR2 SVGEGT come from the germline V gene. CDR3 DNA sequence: TGTGCCAGCAGTTCTTGGGCAGGTGGTTACGAGCAGTACTTC. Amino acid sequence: CASSSWAGGYEQYF.

The CDR3 DNA reads as TGCGCCAGCTGCCGAGAGACAGGGGATGGCTACACCTTC. Residues: CASCRETGDGYTF. The chain is built from TRBV4-3 and TRBJ1-2, with 8 bases that match TRBD1. The CDR3 length is 13 residues. Per the germline V gene, CDR1 is LGHNA and CDR2 is YSLEER. Trimming removed 8 bases from V and 6 bases from J; junction bases left unmatched: 8.